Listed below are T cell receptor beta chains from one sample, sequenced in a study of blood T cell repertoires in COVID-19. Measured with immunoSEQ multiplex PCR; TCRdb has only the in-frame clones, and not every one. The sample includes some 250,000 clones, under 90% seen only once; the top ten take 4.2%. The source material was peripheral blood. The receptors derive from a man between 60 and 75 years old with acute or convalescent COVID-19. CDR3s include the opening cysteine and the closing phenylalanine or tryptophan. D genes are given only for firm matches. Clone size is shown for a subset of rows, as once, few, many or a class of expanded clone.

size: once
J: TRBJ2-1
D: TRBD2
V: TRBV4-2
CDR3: CASSQDPPSGNNEQFF
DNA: TGTGCCAGCAGCCAAGATCCCCCTAGCGGGAATAATGAGCAGTTCTTC

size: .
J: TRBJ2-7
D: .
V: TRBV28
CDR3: CASSPGQSYEQYF
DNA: TGTGCCAGCAGCCCGGGACAATCCTACGAGCAGTACTTC

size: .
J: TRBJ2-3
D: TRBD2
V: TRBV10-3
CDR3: CAISESTRGGADTQYF
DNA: TGTGCCATCAGTGAGTCGACTCGCGGGGGGGCGGATACGCAGTATTTT

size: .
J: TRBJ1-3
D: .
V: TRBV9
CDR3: CASSRFGGYSGNTIYF
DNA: TGTGCCAGCAGCCGCTTTGGGGGGTACTCTGGAAACACCATATATTTT

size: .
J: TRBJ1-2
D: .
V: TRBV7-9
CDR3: CASSLGGAGYTF
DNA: TGTGCCAGCAGTCTAGGGGGGGCTGGCTACACCTTC

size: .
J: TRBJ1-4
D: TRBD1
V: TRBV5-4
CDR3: CASSSGTELNEKLFF
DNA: TGTGCCAGCAGCTCCGGGACAGAGCTTAATGAAAAACTGTTTTTT

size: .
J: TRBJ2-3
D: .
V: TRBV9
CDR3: CASSVDQRGTDTQYF
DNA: TGTGCCAGCAGCGTAGATCAGCGAGGCACAGATACGCAGTATTTT

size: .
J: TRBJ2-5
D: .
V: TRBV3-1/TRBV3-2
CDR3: CASSLDRRETQYF
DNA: TGTGCCAGCAGCCTCGACAGACGGGAGACCCAGTACTTC

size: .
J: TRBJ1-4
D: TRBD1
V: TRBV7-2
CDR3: CASSLDRGAGKLFF
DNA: TGTGCCAGCAGCTTAGACAGGGGGGCGGGAAAACTGTTTTTT

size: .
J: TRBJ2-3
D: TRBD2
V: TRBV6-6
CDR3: CASSPDGASGSLNTQYF
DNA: TGTGCCAGCAGTCCAGACGGTGCTAGCGGGAGTTTGAATACGCAGTATTTT

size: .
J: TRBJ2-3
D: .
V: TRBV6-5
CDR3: CASSPQVPWDTQYF
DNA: TGTGCCAGCAGTCCACAGGTGCCCTGGGATACGCAGTATTTT

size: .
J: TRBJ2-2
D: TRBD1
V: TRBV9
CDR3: CASSVQSGQVNTGELFF
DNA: TGTGCCAGCAGCGTCCAATCGGGACAGGTTAACACCGGGGAGCTGTTTTTT

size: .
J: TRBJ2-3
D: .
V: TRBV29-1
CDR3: CSVDRQSTDTQYF
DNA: TGCAGCGTTGACCGTCAGAGCACAGATACGCAGTATTTT

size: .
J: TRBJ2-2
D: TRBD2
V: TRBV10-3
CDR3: CATSGRDTGELFF
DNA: TGTGCCACCAGCGGGAGGGACACCGGGGAGCTGTTTTTT

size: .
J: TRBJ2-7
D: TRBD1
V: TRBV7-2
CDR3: CASSPGQGAYYEQYF
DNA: TGTGCCAGCAGCCCAGGACAGGGGGCTTACTACGAGCAGTACTTC

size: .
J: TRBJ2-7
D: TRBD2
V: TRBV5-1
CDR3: CASSAPGLAGAYEQYF
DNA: TGCGCCAGCAGCGCACCGGGACTAGCGGGAGCTTACGAGCAGTACTTC

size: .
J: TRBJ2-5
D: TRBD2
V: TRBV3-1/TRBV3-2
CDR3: CASSQDLMGLNAWETQYF
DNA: TGTGCCAGCAGCCAAGATCTTATGGGACTAAACGCGTGGGAGACCCAGTACTTC

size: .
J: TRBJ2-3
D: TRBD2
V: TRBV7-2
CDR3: CASSPNGRGGTDTQYF
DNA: TGTGCCAGCAGCCCAAATGGGCGGGGGGGCACAGATACGCAGTATTTT

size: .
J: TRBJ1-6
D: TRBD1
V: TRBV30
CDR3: CASEQGAYSPLHF
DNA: TGTGCCTCAGAACAGGGGGCTTATTCACCCCTCCACTTT

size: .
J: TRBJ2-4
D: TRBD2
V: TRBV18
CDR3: CASSPPGLAGGLAKNIQYF
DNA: TGTGCCAGCTCACCACCAGGACTAGCGGGGGGGCTAGCCAAAAACATTCAGTACTTC

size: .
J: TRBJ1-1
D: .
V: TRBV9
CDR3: CASSVAGNTEAFF
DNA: TGTGCCAGCAGCGTAGCCGGGAACACTGAAGCTTTCTTT

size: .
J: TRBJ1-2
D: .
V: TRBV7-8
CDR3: CASSPAGALNYGYTF
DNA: TGTGCCAGCAGCCCCGCGGGGGCGCTTAACTATGGCTACACCTTC

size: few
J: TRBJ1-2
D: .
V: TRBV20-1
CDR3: CSASWHPEGGYTF
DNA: TGCAGTGCTAGTTGGCATCCAGAGGGTGGCTACACCTTC

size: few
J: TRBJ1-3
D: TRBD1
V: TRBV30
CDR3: CAWSVRETRTGLSGNTIYF
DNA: TGTGCCTGGAGTGTACGGGAAACCCGGACAGGCCTCTCTGGAAACACCATATATTTT

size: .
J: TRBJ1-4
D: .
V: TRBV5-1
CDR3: CASSLGEAEKLFF
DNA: TGCGCCAGCAGCTTGGGCGAGGCCGAAAAACTGTTTTTT

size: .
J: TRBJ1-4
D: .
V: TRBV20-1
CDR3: CSASGGGREKLFF
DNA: TGCAGTGCTAGTGGAGGAGGTAGGGAAAAACTGTTTTTT

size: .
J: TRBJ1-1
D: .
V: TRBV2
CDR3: CASSASQGLGAFF
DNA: TGTGCCAGCAGTGCCTCACAGGGTTTAGGAGCTTTCTTT

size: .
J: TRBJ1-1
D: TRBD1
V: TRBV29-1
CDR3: CSAQGAYTEAFF
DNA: TGCAGCGCACAGGGGGCCTACACTGAAGCTTTCTTT

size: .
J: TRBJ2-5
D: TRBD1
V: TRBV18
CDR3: CASSPTGTGKETQYF
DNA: TGTGCCAGCTCACCTACCGGGACAGGGAAGGAGACCCAGTACTTC

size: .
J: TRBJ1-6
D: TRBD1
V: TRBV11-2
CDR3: CASSLQGSRGSPLHF
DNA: TGTGCCAGCAGCCTACAGGGGTCCCGAGGATCACCCCTCCACTTT

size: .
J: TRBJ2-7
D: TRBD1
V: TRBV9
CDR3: CASGQGITYEQYF
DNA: TGTGCCAGCGGACAGGGAATAACCTACGAGCAGTACTTC

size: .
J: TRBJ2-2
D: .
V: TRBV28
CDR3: CASRPTNRVSGELFF
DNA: TGTGCCAGCAGACCAACAAACAGGGTATCCGGGGAGCTGTTTTTT